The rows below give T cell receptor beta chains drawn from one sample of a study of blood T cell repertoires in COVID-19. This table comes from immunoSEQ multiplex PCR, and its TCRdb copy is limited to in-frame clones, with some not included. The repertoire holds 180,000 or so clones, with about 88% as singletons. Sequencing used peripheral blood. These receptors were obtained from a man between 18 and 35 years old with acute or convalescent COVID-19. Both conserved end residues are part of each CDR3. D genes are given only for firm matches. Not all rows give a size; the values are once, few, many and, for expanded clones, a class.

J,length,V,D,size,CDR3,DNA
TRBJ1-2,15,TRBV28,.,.,CASSPGSGVRYGYTF,TGTGCCAGCAGCCCGGGCAGCGGGGTGAGGTATGGCTACACCTTC
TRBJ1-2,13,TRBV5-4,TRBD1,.,CASSITGAYGYTF,TGTGCCAGCAGTATCACAGGGGCCTATGGCTACACCTTC
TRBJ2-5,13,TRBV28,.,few,CASSPGFQETQYF,TGTGCCAGCAGCCCGGGGTTTCAAGAGACCCAGTACTTC
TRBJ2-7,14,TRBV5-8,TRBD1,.,CASSLVGGPYEQYF,TGTGCCAGCAGCTTAGTAGGGGGCCCCTACGAGCAGTACTTC
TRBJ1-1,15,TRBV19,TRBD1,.,CASGANRGEWTEAFF,TGTGCCAGTGGGGCAAACAGGGGTGAGTGGACTGAAGCTTTCTTT
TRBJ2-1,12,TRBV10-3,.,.,CAIKTSFDEQFF,TGTGCCATCAAAACTAGTTTCGATGAGCAGTTCTTC
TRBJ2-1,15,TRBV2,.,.,CASSKIGGLGQEQFF,TGTGCCAGCAGTAAGATCGGGGGGCTAGGCCAAGAGCAGTTCTTC
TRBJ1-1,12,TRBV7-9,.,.,CASSFPDTEAFF,TGTGCCAGCAGCTTTCCAGACACTGAAGCTTTCTTT
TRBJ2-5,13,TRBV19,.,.,CASSIIRGETQYF,TGTGCCAGTAGTATCATCAGGGGAGAGACCCAGTACTTC
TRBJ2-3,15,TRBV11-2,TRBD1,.,CASSLGQAPTDTQYF,TGTGCCAGCAGCTTGGGACAGGCGCCCACAGATACGCAGTATTTT
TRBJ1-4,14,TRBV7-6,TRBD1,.,CASSLDRGGEKLFF,TGTGCCAGCAGCTTGGACAGGGGAGGCGAAAAACTGTTTTTT
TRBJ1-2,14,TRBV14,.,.,CASSQDSSQGGYTF,TGTGCCAGCAGCCAAGATAGTTCACAGGGAGGCTACACCTTC
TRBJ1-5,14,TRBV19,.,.,CASTTSYSNQPQHF,TGTGCCAGTACAACCAGTTATAGCAATCAGCCCCAGCATTTT
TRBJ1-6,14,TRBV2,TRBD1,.,CASSTGANNSPLHF,TGTGCCAGCAGTACAGGGGCAAATAATTCACCCCTCCACTTT
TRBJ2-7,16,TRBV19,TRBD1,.,CASSRTDRNRAYEQYF,TGTGCCAGTAGTCGCACGGACAGGAATAGGGCCTACGAGCAGTACTTC
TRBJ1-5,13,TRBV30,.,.,CAWSAQGNQPQHF,TGTGCCTGGAGTGCACAGGGAAATCAGCCCCAGCATTTT
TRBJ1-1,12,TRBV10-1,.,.,CASSESRLEAFF,TGCGCCAGCAGTGAGTCGAGGTTGGAAGCTTTCTTT
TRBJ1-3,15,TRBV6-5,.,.,CASRGTGSSGNTIYF,TGTGCCAGCAGGGGCACAGGCAGCTCTGGAAACACCATATATTTT
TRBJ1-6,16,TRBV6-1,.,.,CASSEVWQRDNSPLHF,TGTGCCAGCAGTGAAGTGTGGCAGAGGGATAATTCACCCCTCCACTTT
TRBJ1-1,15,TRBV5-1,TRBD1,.,CASSPTDRLRTEAFF,TGCGCCAGCAGCCCCACGGACAGGCTAAGGACTGAAGCTTTCTTT
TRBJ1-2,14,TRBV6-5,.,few,CASSYSITGGGYTF,TGTGCCAGCAGTTACTCGATTACTGGAGGTGGCTACACCTTC
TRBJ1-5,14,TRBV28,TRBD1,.,CASRPQGAGQPQHF,TGTGCCAGCAGGCCTCAGGGGGCTGGTCAGCCCCAGCATTTT
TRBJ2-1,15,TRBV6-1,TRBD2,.,CASSDGGGTYNEQFF,TGTGCCAGCAGTGACGGCGGGGGAACCTACAATGAGCAGTTCTTC
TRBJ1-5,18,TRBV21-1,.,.,CASSKTAGGYRGNQPQHF,TGTGCCAGCAGCAAAACGGCGGGGGGGTACAGGGGCAATCAGCCCCAGCATTTT
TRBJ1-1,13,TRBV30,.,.,CAWTFRGNTEAFF,TGTGCCTGGACATTTAGAGGGAACACTGAAGCTTTCTTT
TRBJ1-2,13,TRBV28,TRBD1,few,CASTNDRDYGYTF,TGTGCCAGCACCAACGACAGGGACTATGGCTACACCTTC
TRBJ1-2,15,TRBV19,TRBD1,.,CASSMGQSRIYGYTF,TGTGCCAGTAGTATGGGACAGAGTCGTATCTATGGCTACACCTTC
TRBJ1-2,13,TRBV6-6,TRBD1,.,CASRRTGVSGYTF,TGTGCCAGCAGAAGGACAGGGGTCTCTGGCTACACCTTC
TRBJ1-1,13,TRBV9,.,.,CASSPRLGTEAFF,TGTGCCAGCAGCCCAAGACTGGGCACTGAAGCTTTCTTT
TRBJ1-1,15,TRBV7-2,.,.,CASSLVEGLGTEAFF,TGTGCCAGCAGCTTAGTAGAGGGCTTGGGCACTGAAGCTTTCTTT
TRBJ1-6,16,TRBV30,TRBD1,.,CAWDRDRGTHNSPLHF,TGTGCCTGGGACCGGGACAGGGGTACGCATAATTCACCCCTCCACTTT
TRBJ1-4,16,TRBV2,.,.,CASTLGRGRSNEKLFF,TGTGCCAGCACGTTAGGGCGGGGGCGGTCGAATGAAAAACTGTTTTTT
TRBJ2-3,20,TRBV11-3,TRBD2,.,CASSQGLAGGKDTRTDTQYF,TGTGCCAGCAGCCAGGGACTAGCGGGGGGAAAGGACACACGTACAGATACGCAGTATTTT
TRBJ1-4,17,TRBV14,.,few,CASSQVRGWKTNEKLFF,TGTGCCAGCAGCCAAGTCAGGGGATGGAAAACTAATGAAAAACTGTTTTTT
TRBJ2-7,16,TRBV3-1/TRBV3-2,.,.,CASSQDGGGLFYEQYF,TGTGCCAGCAGCCAAGATGGGGGGGGCCTCTTCTACGAGCAGTACTTC
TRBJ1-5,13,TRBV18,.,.,CASSLQDNQPQHF,TGTGCCAGCTCACTTCAGGACAATCAGCCCCAGCATTTT
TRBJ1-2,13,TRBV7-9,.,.,CASSPDRLYGYTF,TGTGCCAGCAGCCCCGACAGACTCTATGGCTACACCTTC
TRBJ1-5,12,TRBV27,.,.,CASSPGGQPQHF,TGTGCCAGCAGCCCGGGGGGACAGCCCCAGCATTTT
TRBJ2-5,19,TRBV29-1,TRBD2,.,CSVEDGVGLAGGIMETQYF,TGCAGCGTTGAAGATGGAGTGGGACTAGCGGGGGGGATCATGGAGACCCAGTACTTC
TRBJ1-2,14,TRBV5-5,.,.,CASSLGVGVGGYTF,TGTGCCAGCAGCTTGGGAGTGGGCGTCGGTGGCTACACCTTC
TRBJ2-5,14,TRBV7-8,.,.,CASSLAPRQETQYF,TGTGCCAGCAGCTTAGCGCCCAGACAGGAGACCCAGTACTTC
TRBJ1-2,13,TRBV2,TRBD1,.,CASSERDRHGYTF,TGTGCCAGCAGTGAGAGGGACAGACATGGCTACACCTTC
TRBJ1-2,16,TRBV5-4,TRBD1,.,CASSLEGDRGLYGYTF,TGTGCCAGCAGCTTGGAGGGGGACAGGGGGCTCTATGGCTACACCTTC
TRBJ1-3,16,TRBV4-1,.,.,CASSQDWGPSGNTIYF,TGCGCCAGCAGCCAAGATTGGGGGCCCTCTGGAAACACCATATATTTT
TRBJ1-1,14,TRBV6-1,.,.,CASSEAAGRDEAFF,TGTGCCAGCAGTGAAGCGGCGGGACGGGATGAAGCTTTCTTT
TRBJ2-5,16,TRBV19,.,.,CASSIGGGPYQETQYF,TGTGCCAGTAGTATAGGGGGGGGGCCTTACCAAGAGACCCAGTACTTC
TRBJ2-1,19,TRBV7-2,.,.,CASSPPLETLSISYNEQFF,TGTGCCAGCAGCCCCCCACTAGAGACCCTATCTATCTCCTACAATGAGCAGTTCTTC
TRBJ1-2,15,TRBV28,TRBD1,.,CASSSYRGPTEGYTF,TGTGCCAGCAGTTCCTACAGGGGTCCGACGGAAGGCTACACCTTC
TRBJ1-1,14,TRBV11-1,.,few,CASRSRVVGTEAFF,TGTGCCAGCAGGTCCAGGGTAGTCGGCACTGAAGCTTTCTTT
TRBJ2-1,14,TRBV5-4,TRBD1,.,CASRGDRGYNEQFF,TGTGCCAGCAGGGGGGACAGAGGGTACAATGAGCAGTTCTTC
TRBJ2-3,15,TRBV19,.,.,CASSLGQSRTDTQYF,TGTGCCAGTAGTCTTGGGCAGTCCCGCACAGATACGCAGTATTTT
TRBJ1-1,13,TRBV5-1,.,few,CASQRGENTEAFF,TGCGCCAGCCAAAGGGGTGAGAACACTGAAGCTTTCTTT
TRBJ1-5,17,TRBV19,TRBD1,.,CASSMRSDRVQGQPQHF,TGTGCCAGTAGTATGAGGAGCGACAGGGTTCAAGGTCAGCCCCAGCATTTT
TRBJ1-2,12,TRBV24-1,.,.,CATSSPDYGYTF,TGTGCCACCAGTTCACCAGACTATGGCTACACCTTC